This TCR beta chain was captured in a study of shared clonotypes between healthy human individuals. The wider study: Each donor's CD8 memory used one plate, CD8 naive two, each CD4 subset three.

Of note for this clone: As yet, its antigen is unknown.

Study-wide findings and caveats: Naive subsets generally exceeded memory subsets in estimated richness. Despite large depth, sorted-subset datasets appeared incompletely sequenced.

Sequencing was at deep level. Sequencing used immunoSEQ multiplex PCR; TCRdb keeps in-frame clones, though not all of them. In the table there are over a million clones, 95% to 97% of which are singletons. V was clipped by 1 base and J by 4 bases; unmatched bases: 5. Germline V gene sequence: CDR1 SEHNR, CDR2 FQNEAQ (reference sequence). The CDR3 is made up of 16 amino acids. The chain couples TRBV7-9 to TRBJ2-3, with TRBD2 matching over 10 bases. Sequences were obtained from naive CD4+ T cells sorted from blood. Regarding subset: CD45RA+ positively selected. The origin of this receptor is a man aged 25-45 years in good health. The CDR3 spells CASSLVPSGSSDTQYF. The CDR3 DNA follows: TGTGCCAGCAGCTTAGTACCTAGCGGGAGTTCAGATACGCAGTATTTT.